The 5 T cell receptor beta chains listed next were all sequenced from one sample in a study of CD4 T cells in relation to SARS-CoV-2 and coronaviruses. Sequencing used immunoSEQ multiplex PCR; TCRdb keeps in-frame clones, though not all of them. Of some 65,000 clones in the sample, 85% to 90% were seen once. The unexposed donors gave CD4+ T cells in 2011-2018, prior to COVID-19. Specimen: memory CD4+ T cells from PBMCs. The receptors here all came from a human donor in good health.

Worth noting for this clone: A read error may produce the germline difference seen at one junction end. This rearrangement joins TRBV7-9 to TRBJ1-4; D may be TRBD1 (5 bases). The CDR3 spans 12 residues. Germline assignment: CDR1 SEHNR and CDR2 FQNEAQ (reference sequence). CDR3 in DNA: TGTGCCAGCAGCCTCGGGACGGTGGAAGCGGTTTTT. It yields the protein CASSLGTVEAVF.

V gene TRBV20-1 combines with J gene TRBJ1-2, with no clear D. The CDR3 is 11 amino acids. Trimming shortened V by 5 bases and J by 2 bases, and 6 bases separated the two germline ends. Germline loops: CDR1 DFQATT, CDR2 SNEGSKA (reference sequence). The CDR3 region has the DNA TGCAGTGCTGTGGGGAACTATGGCTACACCTTC. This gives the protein CSAVGNYGYTF.

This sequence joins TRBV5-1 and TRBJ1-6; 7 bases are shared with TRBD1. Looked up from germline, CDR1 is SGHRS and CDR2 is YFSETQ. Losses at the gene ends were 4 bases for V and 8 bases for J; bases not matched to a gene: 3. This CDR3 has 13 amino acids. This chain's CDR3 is CASSRDSDSPLHF. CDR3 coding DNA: TGCGCCAGCAGCAGGGACAGTGATTCACCCCTCCACTTT.

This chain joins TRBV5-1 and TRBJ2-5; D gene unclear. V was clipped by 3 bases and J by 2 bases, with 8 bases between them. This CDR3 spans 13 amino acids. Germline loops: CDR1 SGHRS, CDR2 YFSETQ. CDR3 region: CASSSQSQETQYF. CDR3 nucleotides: TGCGCCAGCAGCTCGCAGTCACAAGAGACCCAGTACTTC.

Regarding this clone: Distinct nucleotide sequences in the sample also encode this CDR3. The CDR3 nucleotides are TGTGCCAGCTCACCGACGGACCTCTATGGCTACACCTTC. Its translation: CASSPTDLYGYTF. V and J are TRBV18 and TRBJ1-2; D remains unclear. This CDR3 comprises 13 residues. Trimming took 3 bases from V and 4 from J, leaving 9 bases between them. Per germline, CDR1 KGHSH and CDR2 LQKENI.